The 25 T cell receptor beta chains reported below all come from one sample, sequenced in a study of T cell responses to AZD1222 COVID-19 vaccine. The repertoire was sequenced with immunoSEQ multiplex PCR; TCRdb's copy has only in-frame clones and lacks some. This repertoire shows some 79,000 clones, 80% found once; its top ten account for 47%. The input for sequencing was peripheral blood, taken 28 days after the second AZD1222 dose. The receptors stem from an adult who received the AZD1222 COVID-19 vaccine.

This clone was observed a single time. The chain couples TRBV3-1 (or the pseudogene TRBV3-2) to TRBJ2-5; tentative D call: TRBD2 (6 bases). V lost 0 bases and J lost 5, with 19 bases in between. CDR3 length: 17 amino acids. Germline V gene lookup returns CDR1 LGHDT and CDR2 YNNKEL (reference sequence). The CDR3 is CASSQDERVPRIETQYF. The CDR3 DNA follows: TGTGCCAGCAGCCAAGATGAGCGGGTGCCGCGTATCGAGACCCAGTACTTC.

The rearrangement uses TRBV18 and TRBJ2-1, with 14 bases identical to TRBD2. This CDR3 is built from 16 residues. Trimming took 3 bases from V and 8 from J; bases not matched to a gene: 6. CDR1 and CDR2 from the germline V gene are KGHSH and LQKENI. The CDR3 region is CASSPLGLAGGHEQFF. CDR3 sequence (DNA): TGTGCCAGCTCACCTCTAGGACTAGCGGGGGGACATGAGCAGTTCTTC.

The chain couples TRBV7-9 to TRBJ1-5; a possible D gene is TRBD1 (6 bases). The CDR3 is 14 amino acids. V lost 5 bases, J lost 6 bases, and 14 bases lay in between. From germline, CDR1 is SEHNR and CDR2 FQNEAQ (reference sequence). DNA for the CDR3: TGTGCCAGCAGCCTGGGGGGGGGCTTTCAGCCCCAGCATTTT. Translating gives CASSLGGGFQPQHF. Full variable domain (remainder filled in from reference TRBV7-9 and TRBJ1-5): DTGVSQNPRHKITKRGQNVTFRCDPISEHNRLYWYRQTLGQGPEFLTYFQNEAQLEKSRLLSDRFSAERPKGSFSTLEIQRTEQGDSAMYLCASSLGGGFQPQHFGDGTRLSIL.

The chain employs TRBV4-1 and TRBJ2-1; the D call may be TRBD1 or TRBD2 (5 bases each). Deletions cut 0 bases from V and 8 bases from J, with 14 bases between. CDR3 length: 15 residues. Per the germline V gene, CDR1 is MGHRA and CDR2 is YSYEKL. The CDR3 region is CASSQESGTYHEQFF. The CDR3 DNA reads as TGCGCCAGCAGCCAAGAATCCGGGACGTACCATGAGCAGTTCTTC.

This clone was found a few times. The same CDR3 can be traced to other DNA sequences in this sample. The V gene is TRBV12-3 or TRBV12-4, the J gene TRBJ2-2; 9 bases match TRBD2. The CDR3 totals 12 residues. Losses at the gene ends were 8 bases for V and 6 bases for J; bases not matched to a gene: 1. As DNA, the CDR3 is TGTGCCAGCGCGGGGGGGGCCGGGGAGCTGTTTTTT. Translated, it gives CASAGGAGELFF.

V is TRBV6-1 and J is TRBJ2-3; the D gene is possibly TRBD1 (6 bases). CDR1 and CDR2 (germline): MNHNS, SASEGT. This CDR3 comprises 16 residues. The V end was cut by 2 bases, the J end by 0 bases, with 12 bases between. In DNA, the CDR3 is TGTGCCAGCAGTGAATTCGCACAGGGAAGCACAGATACGCAGTATTTT. Translated, it gives CASSEFAQGSTDTQYF.

This clone is a singleton in its sample. V is TRBV20-1 and J is TRBJ2-7, with D perhaps being TRBD1 or TRBD2 (5 bases each). This CDR3 has 11 amino acids. Germline loops: CDR1 DFQATT, CDR2 SNEGSKA (reference sequence). Between the trimmed V and J ends, which lost 7 bases and 2 bases, there was a span of 9 bases. The CDR3: CSVGTPYEQYF. CDR3 DNA: TGCAGTGTAGGGACCCCCTACGAGCAGTACTTC.

The chain joins TRBV3-1 (or the pseudogene TRBV3-2) to TRBJ2-3; tentative D call: TRBD1 (5 bases). Germline CDR1 is LGHDT and CDR2 is YNNKEL (reference sequence). V lost 1 base and J 0 bases, leaving 5 bases between the germline ends. The CDR3 covers 14 residues. CDR3 DNA: TGTGCCAGCAGCCAAGGACAGAGCACAGATACGCAGTATTTT. Amino acid sequence: CASSQGQSTDTQYF.

V and J are TRBV3-1 (or the pseudogene TRBV3-2) and TRBJ2-7; 8 nucleotides agree with TRBD1. Trimming at V came to 3 bases and at J to 2 bases, leaving 6 bases not matched to a gene. The length of the CDR3 is 15 residues. Germline V lookup: CDR1 LGHDT, CDR2 YNNKEL (reference sequence). The CDR3 coding sequence is TGTGCCAGCAGCCAGACCGGGACAGGAACCTACGAGCAGTACTTC. Translation gives CASSQTGTGTYEQYF.

This chain connects TRBV10-2 to TRBJ2-5; D call uncertain. Germline CDR1 and CDR2: WSHSY and SAAADI. CDR3 length: 13 residues. Trimming shortened V by 9 bases and J by 2 bases, and 13 bases separated the two germline ends. In nucleotides, the CDR3 is TGCGCCAGTACAAGTAGAGAACAAGAGACCCAGTACTTC. Its protein product is CASTSREQETQYF.

J is TRBJ1-5 and V is TRBV24-1, with 9 positions matching TRBD1. V lost 3 bases and J lost 1; bases outside the gene matches: 9. CDR1 KGHDR and CDR2 SFDVKD come from the germline V gene. The length of the CDR3 is 18 residues. This CDR3 is CATSDLPGQGSSNQPQHF. The CDR3 region has the DNA TGTGCCACCAGTGATCTCCCGGGACAGGGATCAAGCAATCAGCCCCAGCATTTT.

J is TRBJ1-3 and V is TRBV29-1; D unclear. Germline loops: CDR1 SQVTM, CDR2 ANQGSEA. Between the trimmed V and J ends, which lost 0 bases and 0 bases, there was a span of 9 bases. This CDR3 is built from 15 residues. The CDR3 bases are TGCAGCGTTGAAGATCACAGCCTCTCTGGAAACACCATATATTTT. It translates to CSVEDHSLSGNTIYF.

The V call is TRBV5-6, the J call TRBJ2-5; tentatively, D is TRBD2 (5 bases). CDR1 is SGHDT, CDR2 YYEEEE, per germline. This CDR3 is 12 amino acids long. Trimming removed 4 bases from V and 5 bases from J, with 9 bases in between. CDR3 residues: CASSPRGETQYF. The CDR3 DNA reads as TGTGCCAGCAGCCCACGAGGGGAGACCCAGTACTTC.

The chain uses TRBV29-1 and TRBJ2-1; 10 bases are a match to TRBD1. The germline V gene has CDR1 SQVTM and CDR2 ANQGSEA. V was clipped by 4 bases and J by 8 bases; unmatched bases: 5. The length of the CDR3 is 13 residues. In DNA form, the CDR3 reads TGCAGCGTTGGGGACAGGGGAAACGATGAGCAGTTCTTC. It encodes CSVGDRGNDEQFF.

This chain joins TRBV24-1 and TRBJ2-3; tentative D call: TRBD1 (5 bases). The CDR3 has 16 amino acids. The germline V and J ends were trimmed by 0 bases and 5 bases, with 14 bases remaining between them. The germline CDR1 and CDR2 sequences are KGHDR and SFDVKD. The CDR3 loop is CATSDLAELGQDTQYF. CDR3 nucleotide sequence: TGTGCCACCAGTGATTTGGCCGAACTCGGACAAGATACGCAGTATTTT.

The rearrangement joins TRBV23-1 to TRBJ2-1, with D hard to call. TRBV23-1 counts as an open reading frame of uncertain function. Trimming cost V 4 bases and J 5 bases, with 15 bases left between them. The length of the CDR3 is 15 residues. The CDR3 DNA sequence: TGCGCCAGCAGTCCCCCCCACTTCCGCAACAATGAGCAGTTCTTC. Its translation is CASSPPHFRNNEQFF.

V and J are TRBV5-1 and TRBJ2-3; 10 positions agree with TRBD2. The CDR3 length is 15 residues. The V gene end was trimmed by 2 bases and the J gene end by 5 bases; junction bases not matched to a gene: 5. CDR1 and CDR2 (germline): SGHRS, YFSETQ. The CDR3 bases are TGCGCCAGCAGCTTCTCAGCGGGGGGGCAAGATACGCAGTATTTT. This sequence encodes CASSFSAGGQDTQYF.

In this sample, this clone turned up once. This rearrangement joins TRBV5-1 to TRBJ1-4, with TRBD1 identical over 7 bases. Trimming removed 4 bases from V and 8 bases from J; junction bases left unmatched: 8. The CDR3 is 14 amino acids. Germline CDR1 is SGHRS and CDR2 is YFSETQ. CDR3 in amino acids: CASSPGGYREKLFF. CDR3 DNA: TGCGCCAGCAGCCCAGGGGGATATCGCGAAAAACTGTTTTTT.

This rearrangement joins TRBV27 to TRBJ2-3; TRBD2 matches at 12 bases. The V and J ends lost 4 bases and 5 bases, in that order; junction bases with no gene match: 7. CDR1 is MNHEY and CDR2 is SMNVEV in the germline V gene (reference sequence). CDR3 length: 16 amino acids. In DNA form, the CDR3 reads TGTGCCAGCAGTTCAAGACTAGCGGGAGTGGTAGATACGCAGTATTTT. This codes for CASSSRLAGVVDTQYF.

The V call is TRBV18, the J call TRBJ2-7; weak D call: TRBD1 (6 bases). Trimming shortened V by 0 bases and J by 2 bases, and 17 bases separated the two germline ends. The germline V gene encodes CDR1 KGHSH and CDR2 LQKENI. The CDR3 contains 17 residues. DNA for the CDR3: TGTGCCAGCTCACCACCAAACAGGGCTCACAATACCTACGAGCAGTACTTC. Translating gives CASSPPNRAHNTYEQYF.

Only one count was recorded for this clone. This chain joins TRBV12-3 or TRBV12-4 and TRBJ1-4; D remains ambiguous. Between the trimmed V and J ends, which lost 5 bases and 4 bases, there was a span of 8 bases. The CDR3 length is 13 residues. Written as DNA, the CDR3 is TGTGCCAGCAGTCGGCAGCTTAATGAAAAACTGTTTTTT. This sequence encodes CASSRQLNEKLFF.

V is TRBV6-5 and J is TRBJ1-1, with D unclear. Germline CDR1 is MNHEY and CDR2 is SVGAGI. Trimming stripped 2 bases from V and 0 bases from J, with 10 bases between. This CDR3 has 15 amino acids. CDR3: CASSYNDGVNTEAFF. Written as DNA, the CDR3 is TGTGCCAGCAGTTACAACGACGGGGTGAACACTGAAGCTTTCTTT.

The V call is TRBV7-8, the J call TRBJ2-1; D may correspond to TRBD1 or TRBD2 (6 bases each). V was clipped by 4 bases and J by 3 bases, with 16 bases between them. The CDR3 sequence is 16 residues long. The germline V gene has CDR1 SGHVS and CDR2 FQNEAQ. For the CDR3, the DNA is TGTGCCAGCAGCTCCCCGCCGAGGGGGGTCTACAATGAGCAGTTCTTC. Protein product: CASSSPPRGVYNEQFF.

This clone was picked up one time. This chain joins TRBV28 and TRBJ2-2, with TRBD2 matching over 8 bases. This CDR3 has 19 amino acids. The V segment lost 4 bases and the J segment 0 bases; nucleotides outside the gene matches: 13. The germline V gene has CDR1 MDHEN and CDR2 SYDVKM. The CDR3 here is CASSSQQPGLGTNTGELFF. In DNA form, the CDR3 reads TGTGCCAGCAGTTCACAACAGCCGGGACTAGGAACGAACACCGGGGAGCTGTTTTTT.

V usage is TRBV18 and J usage is TRBJ2-7, with 8 positions matching TRBD1. In germline, CDR1 is KGHSH, CDR2 LQKENI. CDR3 length equals 13 residues. J lost 7 bases, V lost 5 bases, and 7 bases had no gene match. The CDR3 spells CASSSKQGGEQYF. CDR3 bases: TGTGCCAGCTCAAGCAAACAGGGGGGAGAGCAGTACTTC. Filled out from reference TRBV18 and TRBJ2-7, the complete variable domain reads NAGVMQNPRHLVRRRGQEARLRCSPMKGHSHVYWYRQLPEEGLKFMVYLQKENIIDESGMPKERFSAEFPKEGPSILRIQQVVRGDSAAYFCASSSKQGGEQYFGPGTRLTVT.